These 17 T cell receptor beta chains were sequenced from one sample in a study of blood T cell repertoires in COVID-19 (dated by TCRdb to 2020 to 2021). The protocol used for the library was the immunoSEQ multiplex PCR assay. TCRdb re-hosts the immuneACCESS table, in-frame sequences only. Its copies lack some clones; in the studies checked, an unresolved V gene accounts for under half of them, and the cause for the rest is not known. This sample lists around 58,000 clones; roughly 80% were detected once. The ten top clones hold about 5.8% of the sample. Input material: peripheral blood. These receptors were collected from a human donor in a cohort sampled during active COVID-19.

This rearrangement joins TRBV5-1 to TRBJ2-1, with a weak D call TRBD1 (6 bases). CDR1 SGHRS and CDR2 YFSETQ come from the germline V gene. Trimming removed 0 bases from V and 6 bases from J, with 13 bases in between. The length of the CDR3 is 15 residues. The CDR3, as DNA: TGCGCCAGCAGCTTGGTGGCAGGGGATGGCAATGAGCAGTTCTTC. This codes for CASSLVAGDGNEQFF.

The chain employs TRBV3-1 (or the pseudogene TRBV3-2) and TRBJ2-3; TRBD1 matches at 8 bases. The CDR3 has 15 residues. V was pared by 3 bases and J by 6 bases, with 8 bases of the junction left unmatched. Germline V gene data show CDR1 as LGHDT and CDR2 as YNNKEL (reference sequence). CDR3 region: CASSHRRGLGDTQYF. CDR3 nucleotide sequence: TGTGCCAGCAGCCACCGCAGGGGGCTCGGGGATACGCAGTATTTT.

This clone was seen only a few times. The rearrangement uses TRBV7-6 and TRBJ2-5; 12 positions agree with TRBD2. Per germline, CDR1 SGHVS and CDR2 FNYEAQ. The CDR3 has 19 amino acids. J gave up 2 bases and V 2 bases, and 12 bases lay outside the gene matches. CDR3 DNA: TGTGCCAGCAGCTTAATACTAGCGGGGGGCCGTATTATACAAGAGACCCAGTACTTC. This sequence encodes CASSLILAGGRIIQETQYF.

V gene TRBV3-1 (or the pseudogene TRBV3-2) combines with J gene TRBJ2-5; no definite D call. Deletions cut 3 bases from V and 4 bases from J, with 6 bases between. CDR3 size: 12 residues. Germline V CDR1 and CDR2: LGHDT, YNNKEL (reference sequence). The CDR3 bases are TGTGCCAGCAGCCACCTACGAGAGACCCAGTACTTC. It codes for CASSHLRETQYF.

This clone appeared a single time. The V call is TRBV7-2, the J call TRBJ2-7; D unresolved. The germline V gene has CDR1 SGHTA and CDR2 FQGNSA. CDR3 length: 14 amino acids. V was clipped by 5 bases and J by 1 base, with 12 bases between them. CDR3 DNA: TGTGCCAGCAGCCAAAGACAAGGATCCTACGAGCAGTACTTC. Translated, it gives CASSQRQGSYEQYF.

This clone was observed a handful of times. The chain has TRBV9 and TRBJ2-2; 9 nucleotides match TRBD1. Trimming at V came to 1 base and at J to 0 bases, leaving 7 bases not matched to a gene. Germline V gene lookup returns CDR1 SGDLS and CDR2 YYNGEE. This CDR3 spans 18 amino acids. The CDR3 loop reads CASSVQTGGLSNTGELFF. The CDR3 DNA is TGTGCCAGCAGCGTACAGACAGGGGGTCTGTCGAACACCGGGGAGCTGTTTTTT.

V is TRBV30 and J is TRBJ1-2; D is possibly TRBD1 (6 bases). The CDR3 has 12 residues. Trimming stripped 1 base from V and 8 bases from J, with 11 bases between. CDR1 and CDR2 (germline): GTSNPN, SVGIG (reference sequence). The CDR3 DNA sequence: TGTGCCTGGAGTGCAGGGGCCCCAGGCTACACCTTC. Translation gives CAWSAGAPGYTF.

This clone was detected once. The rearrangement joins TRBV5-1 to TRBJ2-5; 7 positions agree with TRBD2. This CDR3 is 17 amino acids long. J gave up 0 bases and V 3 bases, and 11 bases lay outside the gene matches. The germline CDR1 and CDR2 sequences are SGHRS and YFSETQ. Here the CDR3 DNA reads TGCGCCAGCAGCTCTCAACCGGGACTAACGTACCAAGAGACCCAGTACTTC. This encodes CASSSQPGLTYQETQYF.

The V and J genes are TRBV6-5 and TRBJ1-2; 11 bases are a match to TRBD1. The CDR3 spans 14 residues. The V gene end was trimmed by 7 bases and the J gene end by 2 bases; junction bases not matched to a gene: 3. Germline V CDR1 and CDR2: MNHEY, SVGAGI. The CDR3 loop is CASNRDRGNYGYTF. The CDR3 DNA reads as TGTGCCAGCAACCGGGACAGGGGGAACTATGGCTACACCTTC.

The chain is built from TRBV30 and TRBJ1-6; D not certain. The germline gives CDR1 GTSNPN, CDR2 SVGIG (reference sequence). The V gene lost 2 bases and the J gene lost 7 bases, with 6 bases spanning the gap. The CDR3 spans 12 residues. The CDR3 reads CAWSPGNSPLHF. DNA of the CDR3: TGTGCCTGGAGTCCCGGGAATTCACCCCTCCACTTT.

This chain joins TRBV4-1 and TRBJ1-4, with TRBD1 matching 9 bases. The length of the CDR3 is 16 residues. CDR1 and CDR2 (germline): MGHRA, YSYEKL. J was trimmed by 4 bases and V by 2 bases; bases with no gene match: 5. This CDR3 reads CASSQSRDRDNEKLFF. The CDR3 DNA sequence: TGCGCCAGCAGCCAATCCCGGGACAGGGATAATGAAAAACTGTTTTTT.

The chain's CDR3 is CAIRGGDYTEAFF. CDR3 DNA sequence: TGTGCCATCCGAGGAGGGGACTACACTGAAGCTTTCTTT. This chain joins TRBV2 and TRBJ1-1, with D tentatively TRBD1 (5 bases). The CDR3 sequence is 13 residues long. In germline, CDR1 is SNHLY, CDR2 FYNNEI. Trimming removed 10 bases from V and 3 bases from J, with 15 bases in between.

The chain combines TRBV28 with TRBJ1-2; D ambiguous. Trimming took 6 bases from V and 4 from J, leaving 15 bases between them. CDR1 MDHEN and CDR2 SYDVKM come from the germline V gene. The CDR3 runs to 14 residues. The CDR3 region is CASRELGKIYGYTF. The CDR3 DNA is TGTGCCAGCAGGGAACTAGGGAAAATCTATGGCTACACCTTC.

The chain combines TRBV5-3 with TRBJ1-1; D is perhaps TRBD1 (5 bases). TRBV5-3 qualifies as an ORF whose function is uncertain. V was clipped by 1 base and J by 3 bases, with 10 bases between them. The CDR3 loop spans 14 amino acids. Here the CDR3 reads CARSLTGGDTEAFF. The DNA for the CDR3 is TGTGCCAGAAGCTTGACCGGAGGGGACACTGAAGCTTTCTTT.

The genes are TRBV18 and TRBJ1-1; 7 bases fit TRBD1. The ends lost 3 bases at V and 3 bases at J; junction bases unmatched: 4. This CDR3 region has 14 residues. Per germline, CDR1 KGHSH and CDR2 LQKENI. The CDR3 loop is CASSPQTGHTEAFF. CDR3 coding DNA: TGTGCCAGCTCACCTCAGACAGGGCACACTGAAGCTTTCTTT.

The CDR3 spells CSIQGVSGNTIYF. In DNA, the CDR3 is TGCAGTATACAAGGAGTTTCTGGAAACACCATATATTTT. This sequence joins TRBV29-1 and TRBJ1-3; D gene uncertain. CDR3 length: 13 amino acids. Germline V CDR1 and CDR2: SQVTM, ANQGSEA.

This clone was observed a handful of times. The chain carries TRBV6-2 or TRBV6-3 and TRBJ1-6; unclear D gene. The ends were cut back, 1 base at V and 13 bases at J, with 8 bases in the middle. CDR1 and CDR2 from the germline V gene are MNHEY and SVGEGT. The CDR3 is 12 amino acids. The CDR3 nucleotides are TGTGCCAGCAGTTACTTCGAGCGGCCCCTCCACTTT. Translation gives CASSYFERPLHF.